This TCR beta chain was obtained from a study of OX40 agonist ivuxolimab in advanced cancers. Study as a whole: Ivuxolimab, an antibody that agonizes OX40 (CD134), was administered to the patients.

This CDR3 has 13 residues. The germline V gene has CDR1 SGHNT and CDR2 YYREEE (reference sequence). V dropped 9 bases and J dropped 5 bases, with 17 bases sitting between them. TCRdb keeps only in-frame clones here, not all; method: immunoSEQ multiplex PCR. The sample lists about 41,000 clones; over 75% were seen once. This chain joins TRBV5-4 and TRBJ1-1, with D perhaps TRBD1 (5 bases). This specimen was CD4+ or CD8+ T cells sorted from blood, taken in a trial of the OX40 agonist ivuxolimab. The clonotype was recovered from an adult with an advanced solid tumor such as melanoma, head and neck, liver or kidney cancer. CDR3 in DNA: TGTGCCACTTCGACCGGGACGAGGACTGAAGCTTTCTTT. This gives the protein CATSTGTRTEAFF. Based on the CDR3 plus reference TRBV5-4 and TRBJ1-1, the full variable domain is ETGVTQSPTHLIKTRGQQVTLRCSSQSGHNTVSWYQQALGQGPQFIFQYYREEENGRGNFPPRFSGLQFPNYSSELNVNALELDDSALYLCATSTGTRTEAFFGQGTRLTVV.